One and the same sample provided the 26 T cell receptor beta chains below, sequenced in a study of blood T cell repertoires in COVID-19. Profiling relied on immunoSEQ multiplex PCR, and the TCRdb table lists in-frame clones only, not all of them. Of roughly 160,000 clones listed, over 70% are singletons. What was sequenced was PBMCs or T cells enriched from blood (not recorded which). The receptors were sampled from a woman aged 40 to 50 with acute COVID-19.

The chain employs TRBV5-1 and TRBJ2-1; TRBD2 aligns across 11 bases. Per germline, CDR1 SGHRS and CDR2 YFSETQ. The CDR3 covers 16 residues. Germline trimming cut 0 bases from V and 5 bases from J; bases unmatched to any gene: 4. The CDR3 DNA reads TGCGCCAGCAGCTTGGTGCTAGCGGGAGGCCACAATGAGCAGTTCTTC. Protein sequence: CASSLVLAGGHNEQFF. The full variable domain, with the rest looked up from reference TRBV5-1 and TRBJ2-1, is KAGVTQTPRYLIKTRGQQVTLSCSPISGHRSVSWYQQTPGQGLQFLFEYFSETQRNKGNFPGRFSGRQFSNSRSEMNVSTLELGDSALYLCASSLVLAGGHNEQFFGPGTRLTVL.

The rearrangement links TRBV29-1 to TRBJ1-4, with 8 bases fitting TRBD1. With V trimmed by 6 bases and J by 8 bases, 11 bases remained unmatched. Germline V gives CDR1 SQVTM, CDR2 ANQGSEA. The CDR3 runs to 14 residues. The DNA of the CDR3 is TGCAGCGTCCTCCAGGGGGCTTCACAGGAAAAACTGTTTTTT. This codes for CSVLQGASQEKLFF.

This clone was found once. V is TRBV5-4 and J is TRBJ2-3, with TRBD2 matching 8 bases. The CDR3 covers 14 residues. CDR1 and CDR2 from the germline V gene are SGHNT and YYREEE (reference sequence). After removal of 6 bases from V and 5 bases from J, the junction contained 8 bases not matched to a gene. The CDR3 sequence: CASTTRGAEDTQYF. The DNA for the CDR3 is TGTGCCAGCACGACGCGGGGGGCGGAAGATACGCAGTATTTT.

The chain carries TRBV10-3 and TRBJ2-3; TRBD1 matches 9 bases. In germline, CDR1 is ENHRY, CDR2 SYGVKD. Trimming took 7 bases from V and 5 from J; bases not matched to a gene: 4. The CDR3 covers 13 residues. The CDR3 nucleotides read TGTGCCATCAAGGGACAGGGATTAGATACGCAGTATTTT. Its translation: CAIKGQGLDTQYF.

The chain uses TRBV13 and TRBJ2-7; TRBD2 matches at 14 bases. Per germline, CDR1 PRHDT and CDR2 FYEKMQ (reference sequence). The CDR3 has 16 amino acids. Unmatched junction bases numbered 12, after V lost 3 bases and J lost 11 bases. This chain's CDR3 is CASSFGTSGSRRSEYF. The CDR3 DNA reads TGTGCCAGCAGCTTCGGGACTAGCGGGAGCAGGAGGTCGGAGTACTTC. The full variable domain, rest sourced from reference TRBV13 and TRBJ2-7, is AAGVIQSPRHLIKEKRETATLKCYPIPRHDTVYWYQQGPGQDPQFLISFYEKMQSDKGSIPDRFSAQQFSDYHSELNMSSLELGDSALYFCASSFGTSGSRRSEYFGPGTRLTVT.

The rearrangement joins TRBV18 to TRBJ2-3; possible D gene TRBD2, 5 bases. Trimming cost V 1 base and J 2 bases, with 10 bases left between them. Germline-derived CDR1 and CDR2 are KGHSH and LQKENI. The CDR3 runs 15 residues. The CDR3: CASSPRQDSTDTQYF. CDR3 nucleotide sequence: TGTGCCAGCTCACCACGGCAGGACTCCACAGATACGCAGTATTTT.

The chain carries TRBV12-3 or TRBV12-4 and TRBJ1-2, with 7 bases identical to TRBD1. The CDR3 consists of 13 residues. V gave up 2 bases and J gave up 5 bases; unmatched junction bases: 2. For the CDR3, the DNA is TGTGCCAGCAGTTTACAACAGGGGTATGGCTACACCTTC. Translated, it gives CASSLQQGYGYTF.

This clone was found a few times. The chain links TRBV5-5 to TRBJ1-1; no clear D. The CDR3 has 14 amino acids. Trimming took off 3 bases at V and 0 bases at J, with 9 bases between the two ends. Germline V CDR1 and CDR2: SGHKS, YYEKEE (reference sequence). The CDR3 spells CASSYEGMNTEAFF. CDR3 nucleotides: TGTGCCAGCAGCTATGAGGGTATGAACACTGAAGCTTTCTTT. Using reference TRBV5-5 and TRBJ1-1 for the parts outside the CDR3, the full variable domain is DAGVTQSPTHLIKTRGQQVTLRCSPISGHKSVSWYQQVLGQGPQFIFQYYEKEERGRGNFPDRFSARQFPNYSSELNVNALLLGDSALYLCASSYEGMNTEAFFGQGTRLTVV.

V gene TRBV19 combines with J gene TRBJ1-5, with a weak D call TRBD1 (6 bases). CDR1 and CDR2 from the germline V gene are LNHDA and SQIVND (reference sequence). This CDR3 is built from 15 residues. The ends were cut back, 6 bases at V and 3 bases at J, with 15 bases in the middle. Written as DNA, the CDR3 is TGTGCCAGTAGGGAACAGGGAAAGGCCAATCAGCCCCAGCATTTT. It translates to CASREQGKANQPQHF. Full variable domain (rest looked up from reference TRBV19 and TRBJ1-5): DGGITQSPKYLFRKEGQNVTLSCEQNLNHDAMYWYRQDPGQGLRLIYYSQIVNDFQKGDIAEGYSVSREKKESFPLTVTSAQKNPTAFYLCASREQGKANQPQHFGDGTRLSIL.

CDR3 region: CASSYSAGPNTEAFF. In DNA form, the CDR3 reads TGTGCCAGCAGTTACTCGGCAGGGCCGAACACTGAAGCTTTCTTT. The V call is TRBV6-5, the J call TRBJ1-1; D possibly corresponds to TRBD1 (5 bases). Trimming took off 0 bases at V and 1 base at J, with 9 bases between the two ends. CDR1 is MNHEY, CDR2 SVGAGI, per germline. CDR3 length: 15 amino acids.

The chain has TRBV3-1 (or the pseudogene TRBV3-2) and TRBJ2-3, with TRBD2 matching over 14 bases. The J segment lost 3 bases and the V segment lost 0 bases, leaving 8 bases of the junction unmatched. CDR1 is LGHDT, CDR2 YNNKEL, per germline (reference sequence). CDR3 length equals 19 residues. The CDR3 region is CASSQDLGTSGSRTDTQYF. CDR3 in DNA: TGTGCCAGCAGCCAAGATCTTGGGACTAGCGGGAGCCGGACAGATACGCAGTATTTT.

The V gene is TRBV19, the J gene TRBJ2-1; 7 bases are shared with TRBD2. The germline gives CDR1 LNHDA, CDR2 SQIVND (reference sequence). V lost 3 bases to trimming and J lost 7 bases; unmatched junction nucleotides: 9. The CDR3 spans 15 residues. CDR3 protein: CASSIPAGARNEQFF. CDR3 DNA: TGTGCCAGTAGTATTCCGGCGGGAGCGAGAAATGAGCAGTTCTTC.

This clone was picked up one time. V and J are TRBV7-9 and TRBJ2-1; 12 bases are shared with TRBD1. The CDR3 totals 15 residues. V dropped 5 bases and J dropped 8; count of bases not matched to a gene: 7. The germline V gene encodes CDR1 SEHNR and CDR2 FQNEAQ (reference sequence). CDR3 sequence: CASSGDRGLVDEQFF. The CDR3 DNA reads as TGTGCCAGCAGCGGGGACAGGGGGCTGGTCGATGAGCAGTTCTTC.

This chain connects TRBV18 to TRBJ1-3; D is possibly TRBD1 (6 bases). V shed 0 bases and J shed 4 bases, with 10 bases lying between them. This CDR3 has 15 amino acids. Germline lookup yields CDR1 KGHSH and CDR2 LQKENI. The CDR3 here is CASSPPGQLGNTIYF. CDR3 bases: TGTGCCAGCTCACCACCGGGACAATTGGGAAACACCATATATTTT. Looking up the rest from reference TRBV18 and TRBJ1-3 gives the full variable domain: NAGVMQNPRHLVRRRGQEARLRCSPMKGHSHVYWYRQLPEEGLKFMVYLQKENIIDESGMPKERFSAEFPKEGPSILRIQQVVRGDSAAYFCASSPPGQLGNTIYFGEGSWLTVV.

The rearrangement uses TRBV13 and TRBJ2-2; D gene uncertain. This CDR3 comprises 13 residues. Germline assignment: CDR1 PRHDT and CDR2 FYEKMQ (reference sequence). V lost 5 bases to trimming and J lost 5 bases, with 9 bases between them. The CDR3 here is CASSPTGTGELFF. For the CDR3, the DNA is TGTGCCAGCAGCCCGACTGGGACCGGGGAGCTGTTTTTT.

V usage is TRBV21-1 and J usage is TRBJ2-1; no DNA check was done on the table's D call, TRBD1. TRBV21-1 has pseudogene status. CDR3 length equals 16 residues. The CDR3 sequence is CASNTPDRGTYNEQFF. CDR3 in DNA: TGTGCCAGCAATACGCCCGACAGGGGAACGTACAATGAGCAGTTCTTC.

The rearrangement links TRBV6-4 to TRBJ2-1, with 11 bases that match TRBD1. CDR3 length: 15 residues. The germline V gene encodes CDR1 MRHNA and CDR2 SNTAGT. V shed 6 bases, J shed 7 bases, and the junction held 8 bases outside the gene matches. CDR3 in amino acids: CASSAGQGESNEQFF. In DNA, the CDR3 is TGTGCCAGCAGCGCGGGACAGGGGGAGTCAAATGAGCAGTTCTTC.

The V and J genes are TRBV9 and TRBJ2-5; the D gene is possibly TRBD2 (5 bases). From germline, CDR1 is SGDLS and CDR2 YYNGEE. Between the trimmed V and J ends, which lost 1 base and 4 bases, there was a span of 14 bases. This CDR3 is built from 15 residues. The CDR3 bases are TGTGCCAGCAGCGTAATGCCTAGCCCGGCAGAGACCCAGTACTTC. The encoded protein is CASSVMPSPAETQYF.

This clone is a singleton in its sample. The rearrangement uses TRBV6-6 and TRBJ1-2; possible D gene TRBD1, 6 bases. The CDR3 is 16 residues long. The germline gives CDR1 MNHNY, CDR2 SVGAGI (reference sequence). Trimming removed 6 bases from V and 4 bases from J, with 21 bases in between. CDR3 DNA: TGTGCCAGCAGCCTTCACCTACAGGGTCAGGGCTATGGCTACACCTTC. It yields the protein CASSLHLQGQGYGYTF.

The V gene is TRBV25-1, the J gene TRBJ1-2; possible D gene TRBD1, 5 bases. V lost 4 bases and J lost 4, with 10 bases in between. This CDR3 region has 13 residues. CDR1 and CDR2 (germline): MGHDK, SYGVNS. The CDR3 loop is CASSGQGTYGYTF. As DNA, the CDR3 is TGTGCCAGCAGTGGTCAGGGTACCTATGGCTACACCTTC.

This clone appeared a few times. The V gene is TRBV9, the J gene TRBJ2-3, with 13 positions matching TRBD2. V was clipped by 3 bases and J by 1 base; unmatched bases: 11. This CDR3 is built from 19 residues. Germline CDR1 SGDLS, CDR2 YYNGEE. For the CDR3, the DNA is TGTGCCAGCAGCGGCCGACCGGGACTAGCGGGAACGGGCACAGATACGCAGTATTTT. Translation gives CASSGRPGLAGTGTDTQYF. Full variable domain (missing parts from reference TRBV9 and TRBJ2-3): DSGVTQTPKHLITATGQRVTLRCSPRSGDLSVYWYQQSLDQGLQFLIQYYNGEERAKGNILERFSAQQFPDLHSELNLSSLELGDSALYFCASSGRPGLAGTGTDTQYFGPGTRLTVL.

The count of this clone is one. V gene TRBV7-2 combines with J gene TRBJ1-5, with 11 bases that match TRBD1. The CDR3 totals 15 residues. Losses at the gene ends were 4 bases for V and 4 bases for J; bases not matched to a gene: 3. The germline CDR1 and CDR2 sequences are SGHTA and FQGNSA. The CDR3 nucleotides read TGTGCCAGCAGCTCTGGACAGGGGGCAAATCAGCCCCAGCATTTT. This sequence encodes CASSSGQGANQPQHF.

The chain recombines TRBV27 with TRBJ2-1, with 8 bases that match TRBD2. V was pared by 6 bases and J by 5 bases, with 24 bases of the junction left unmatched. The CDR3 spans 20 residues. Per germline, CDR1 MNHEY and CDR2 SMNVEV (reference sequence). The CDR3 nucleotides are TGTGCCAGCAGCCCCAGGGTAATAGGGGAATTAGCGGGACCCCACAATGAGCAGTTCTTC. Translated, it gives CASSPRVIGELAGPHNEQFF.

For this clone: The junction shows a germline mismatch at one end, possibly a read error. V usage is TRBV30 and J usage is TRBJ1-2; 8 positions match TRBD1. The CDR3 is 12 residues long. Germline CDR1 GTSNPN, CDR2 SVGIG (reference sequence). CDR3 coding DNA: TGTGCCTGGGATAGGACAGGGTCCTCTACATTCTTC. Its protein is CAWDRTGSSTFF.

About this clone: A much larger clone differs from this one at a single base, so this may be a read error. The same CDR3 arises from other DNA sequences in this sample as well. The V gene is TRBV6-1, the J gene TRBJ1-5; weak D call: TRBD1 (6 bases). The V gene lost 1 base and the J gene lost 7 bases, with 14 bases spanning the gap. Germline lookup yields CDR1 MNHNS and CDR2 SASEGT. The CDR3 extends over 15 amino acids. The CDR3 is CASSEDGGRGQPQHF. CDR3 sequence (DNA): TGTGCCAGCAGTGAAGACGGGGGGCGGGGGCAGCCCCAGCATTTT.

V usage is TRBV6-5 and J usage is TRBJ1-1, with D possibly being TRBD1 (6 bases). The CDR3 length is 12 residues. The germline V gene has CDR1 MNHEY and CDR2 SVGAGI. V was trimmed by 10 bases and J by 7 bases, leaving 16 bases between them. CDR3: CATLEGGVEAFF. DNA for the CDR3: TGTGCCACCCTAGAGGGGGGGGTTGAAGCTTTCTTT.